This entry lists 21 T cell receptor beta chains sequenced from one sample in a study of T cell responses to AZD1222 COVID-19 vaccine (dated by TCRdb to the early 2020s). Library preparation used the immunoSEQ multiplex PCR assay. The table comes from immuneACCESS by way of TCRdb, which keeps in-frame sequences with V and J called. Part of the clones is missing from these tables; in studies checked, under half for an unresolved V gene and the rest for unknown reasons. This sample has 85,000 to 130,000 clones in its table, and 80% to 95% of those were observed once. The ten largest clonotypes hold 6.5% to 10% of the sample. The time point label, read with the paper, signifies: about 28 days (+/-7) after the second vaccine dose. The source was peripheral blood, collected 28 days after the second AZD1222 dose. These receptors were obtained from an adult who received the AZD1222 COVID-19 vaccine.

The chain has TRBV19 and TRBJ1-1; D call uncertain. V shed 4 bases and J shed 1 base, with 4 bases lying between them. The CDR3 totals 12 residues. From germline, CDR1 is LNHDA and CDR2 SQIVND (reference sequence). The CDR3 DNA reads TGTGCCAGTAGTAACAGGAACACTGAAGCTTTCTTT. Its translation: CASSNRNTEAFF.

This rearrangement joins TRBV2 to TRBJ2-7; a possible D gene is TRBD2 (5 bases). Germline V lookup: CDR1 SNHLY, CDR2 FYNNEI. V lost 5 bases and J lost 5, with 16 bases in between. CDR3 length: 14 residues. The CDR3 region is CASSRDGLEHEQYF. CDR3 DNA: TGTGCCAGCAGTCGGGATGGGCTAGAACACGAGCAGTACTTC. Complete variable domain (other parts from reference TRBV2 and TRBJ2-7): EPEVTQTPSHQVTQMGQEVILRCVPISNHLYFYWYRQILGQKVEFLVSFYNNEISEKSEIFDDQFSVERPDGSNFTLKIRSTKLEDSAMYFCASSRDGLEHEQYFGPGTRLTVT.

Notes on this clone: One junction end does not reproduce the germline sequence, and a read error may be involved. J is TRBJ1-1 and V is TRBV5-1; D remains unclear. Germline CDR1 SGHRS, CDR2 YFSETQ. The length of the CDR3 is 13 residues. CDR3 sequence: CATSLTENTEAFF. In DNA, the CDR3 is TGCGCCACCAGCCTGACTGAGAACACTGAAGCTTTCTTT. The full variable domain, its missing parts supplied by reference TRBV5-1 and TRBJ1-1, is KAGVTQTPRYLIKTRGQQVTLSCSPISGHRSVSWYQQTPGQGLQFLFEYFSETQRNKGNFPGRFSGRQFSNSRSEMNVSTLELGDSALYLCATSLTENTEAFFGQGTRLTVV.

The chain couples TRBV19 to TRBJ2-1, with 9 bases matching TRBD1. Germline assignment: CDR1 LNHDA and CDR2 SQIVND (reference sequence). J lost 7 bases, V lost 2 bases, and 9 bases had no gene match. The length of the CDR3 is 16 residues. In DNA form, the CDR3 reads TGTGCCAGTAGTATAACTTCGGGACAGGGACGAAATGAGCAGTTCTTC. This codes for CASSITSGQGRNEQFF.

For the CDR3, the DNA is TGTGCCAGCAGCCCCACCGTCTCTGGGGCCAACGTCCTGACTTTC. This codes for CASSPTVSGANVLTF. V gene TRBV7-3 combines with J gene TRBJ2-6, with unresolved D. Germline CDR1 and CDR2: SGHTA and FQGTGA. The V end was cut by 5 bases, the J end by 0 bases, with 8 bases between. The length of the CDR3 is 15 residues.

V is TRBV4-3 and J is TRBJ2-7; 7 bases agree with TRBD2. Looked up from germline, CDR1 is LGHNA and CDR2 is YSLEER. J gave up 6 bases and V 3 bases, and 8 bases lay outside the gene matches. The CDR3 totals 14 residues. The CDR3 nucleotides are TGCGCCAGCAGCCAGGGAGGGGAAGTGGGCGAGCAGTACTTC. Translating gives CASSQGGEVGEQYF.

This sequence joins TRBV27 and TRBJ1-5; D is unresolved. The V end was cut by 6 bases, the J end by 0 bases, with 12 bases between. In germline, CDR1 is MNHEY, CDR2 SMNVEV (reference sequence). This CDR3 is built from 15 residues. CDR3 in DNA: TGTGCCAGCAGGCTCTACAAGAATAGCAATCAGCCCCAGCATTTT. Residues: CASRLYKNSNQPQHF.

V is TRBV6-5 and J is TRBJ2-3; TRBD2 agrees at 10 bases. The CDR3 runs to 15 residues. Germline loops: CDR1 MNHEY, CDR2 SVGAGI. V shed 8 bases and J 3 bases; nucleotides not matched to a gene: 8. The CDR3 coding sequence is TGTGCCAGCCGGGGAACGGGACTAGCGACAGATACGCAGTATTTT. Translating gives CASRGTGLATDTQYF.

The CDR3 bases are TGTGCCAGCAGCAAAGATCCAGGGGGTTCGGGTTACGAGCAGTACTTC. It yields the protein CASSKDPGGSGYEQYF. The chain uses TRBV7-9 and TRBJ2-7; 7 bases are a match to TRBD1. The CDR3 extends over 16 amino acids. V shed 5 bases and J 4 bases; nucleotides not matched to a gene: 14. The V gene's germline CDR1 is SEHNR and CDR2 FQNEAQ (reference sequence).

The chain recombines TRBV6-2 or TRBV6-3 with TRBJ2-7, with TRBD2 identical over 7 bases. Germline V CDR1 and CDR2: MNHEY, SVGEGT. The V and J ends lost 2 bases and 4 bases, in that order; junction bases with no gene match: 2. The CDR3 is 13 residues long. This CDR3 reads CASSYGGEYEQYF. The CDR3 bases are TGTGCCAGCAGTTACGGGGGGGAGTACGAGCAGTACTTC.

In nucleotides, the CDR3 is TGTGCCAGCAGGGTACAGGGCCTCTCCTACGAGCAGTACTTC. The encoded protein is CASRVQGLSYEQYF. The chain recombines TRBV5-4 with TRBJ2-7, with D tentatively TRBD1 (6 bases). The CDR3 totals 14 residues. Trimming took off 5 bases at V and 0 bases at J, with 12 bases between the two ends. Per the germline V gene, CDR1 is SGHNT and CDR2 is YYREEE (reference sequence).

This rearrangement joins TRBV5-6 to TRBJ2-2; D perhaps matches TRBD1 (6 bases). This CDR3 comprises 14 residues. The germline CDR1 and CDR2 sequences are SGHDT and YYEEEE. Trimming left V 4 bases short and J 6 bases short, with 13 bases between. CDR3 nucleotides: TGTGCCAGCAGCCGACAGGTCTCGCCCGGGGAGCTGTTTTTT. Residues: CASSRQVSPGELFF.

The V and J genes are TRBV7-2 and TRBJ2-7; D is ambiguous. Germline V lookup: CDR1 SGHTA, CDR2 FQGNSA. CDR3 length equals 11 residues. V was pared by 5 bases and J by 3 bases, with 5 bases between. The DNA of the CDR3 is TGTGCCAGCAGCCTTTTCTACGAGCAGTACTTC. It yields the protein CASSLFYEQYF.

The J gene is TRBJ1-1, the V gene TRBV3-1 (or the pseudogene TRBV3-2); 7 nucleotides agree with TRBD1. V shed 0 bases and J 5 bases; nucleotides not matched to a gene: 9. Per germline, CDR1 LGHDT and CDR2 YNNKEL (reference sequence). This CDR3 region has 16 residues. The chain's CDR3 is CASSQDGAGGETEAFF. CDR3 bases: TGTGCCAGCAGCCAAGATGGAGCAGGGGGAGAAACTGAAGCTTTCTTT.

V and J are TRBV6-5 and TRBJ2-5; a weak D match, TRBD2 (5 bases). This CDR3 has 14 residues. Germline CDR1 is MNHEY and CDR2 is SVGAGI. Between the trimmed V and J ends, which lost 2 bases and 4 bases, there was a span of 11 bases. The CDR3 loop is CASSYVGSGETQYF. CDR3 in DNA: TGTGCCAGCAGTTACGTTGGGAGTGGAGAGACCCAGTACTTC.

This chain joins TRBV7-8 and TRBJ2-2; D is undetermined. The germline CDR1 and CDR2 sequences are SGHVS and FQNEAQ. This CDR3 region has 15 residues. V dropped 2 bases and J dropped 3 bases, with 10 bases sitting between them. The CDR3 region is CASSLLEEHTGELFF. CDR3 DNA: TGTGCCAGCAGCTTACTGGAAGAGCACACCGGGGAGCTGTTTTTT.

The V and J genes are TRBV11-2 and TRBJ2-3, with a possible D match to TRBD2 (7 bases). CDR1 is SGHAT and CDR2 is FQNNGV in the germline V gene. The V gene lost 5 bases and the J gene lost 2 bases, with 14 bases spanning the gap. The CDR3 runs 15 residues. CDR3 in DNA: TGTGCCAGCAGCCCATCGGGGGGCTTCACAGATACGCAGTATTTT. Its protein is CASSPSGGFTDTQYF.

V usage is TRBV5-4 and J usage is TRBJ2-1; D possibly corresponds to TRBD1 (6 bases). The CDR3 is made up of 14 amino acids. Germline CDR1 is SGHNT and CDR2 is YYREEE (reference sequence). The ends were cut back, 1 base at V and 5 bases at J, with 10 bases in the middle. The CDR3 DNA sequence: TGTGCCAGCAGCTTGAGGGGGACCCACAATGAGCAGTTCTTC. Residues: CASSLRGTHNEQFF.

A single count supports this clone. The chain is built from TRBV12-3 or TRBV12-4 and TRBJ1-5; no definite D call. The length of the CDR3 is 13 residues. V was pared by 1 base and J by 6 bases, with 7 bases between. In nucleotides, the CDR3 is TGTGCCAGCAGTTTAGAGGTACGTCAGCCCCAGCATTTT. Residues: CASSLEVRQPQHF.

This sequence joins TRBV2 and TRBJ2-1; 14 nucleotides match TRBD2. With 5 bases clipped from V and 6 bases from J, the junction kept 3 bases outside the gene matches. The CDR3 length is 15 residues. Germline lookup yields CDR1 SNHLY and CDR2 FYNNEI. CDR3 protein: CASSFGLAGGNEQFF. The CDR3 region has the DNA TGTGCCAGCAGTTTTGGACTAGCGGGGGGCAATGAGCAGTTCTTC.

This clone was recorded once. The rearrangement uses TRBV6-5 and TRBJ1-6, with a possible D match to TRBD1 (6 bases). Per germline, CDR1 MNHEY and CDR2 SVGAGI. The CDR3 loop spans 14 amino acids. With 7 bases removed from V and 7 bases from J, the gap between germline ends came to 14 bases. The CDR3: CASTLGQRNSPLHF. The DNA of the CDR3 is TGTGCCAGCACTCTAGGACAGCGGAATTCACCCCTCCACTTT.